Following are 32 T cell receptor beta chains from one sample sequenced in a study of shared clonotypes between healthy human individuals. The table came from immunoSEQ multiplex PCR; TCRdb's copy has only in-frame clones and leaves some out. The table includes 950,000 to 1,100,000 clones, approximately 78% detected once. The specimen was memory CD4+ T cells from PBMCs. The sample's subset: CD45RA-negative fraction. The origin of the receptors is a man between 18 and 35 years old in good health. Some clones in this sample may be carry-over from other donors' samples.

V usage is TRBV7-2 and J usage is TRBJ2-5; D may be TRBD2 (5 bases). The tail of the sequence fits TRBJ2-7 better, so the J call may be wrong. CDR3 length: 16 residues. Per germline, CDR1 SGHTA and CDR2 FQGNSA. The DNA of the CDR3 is TGTGCCAGCAGCTTAGGCCTAGATCCTAGCATCTACGAGCAGTACTTC. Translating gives CASSLGLDPSIYEQYF.

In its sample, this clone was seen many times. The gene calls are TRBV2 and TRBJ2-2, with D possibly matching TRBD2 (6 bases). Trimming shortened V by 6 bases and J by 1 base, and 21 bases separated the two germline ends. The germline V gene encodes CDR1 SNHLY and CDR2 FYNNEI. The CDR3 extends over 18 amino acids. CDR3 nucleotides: TGTGCCAGCAGCGTCCGGGACTTCCGTCCGGGGAACACCGGGGAGCTGTTTTTT. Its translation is CASSVRDFRPGNTGELFF. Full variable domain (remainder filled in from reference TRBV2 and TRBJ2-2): EPEVTQTPSHQVTQMGQEVILRCVPISNHLYFYWYRQILGQKVEFLVSFYNNEISEKSEIFDDQFSVERPDGSNFTLKIRSTKLEDSAMYFCASSVRDFRPGNTGELFFGEGSRLTVL.

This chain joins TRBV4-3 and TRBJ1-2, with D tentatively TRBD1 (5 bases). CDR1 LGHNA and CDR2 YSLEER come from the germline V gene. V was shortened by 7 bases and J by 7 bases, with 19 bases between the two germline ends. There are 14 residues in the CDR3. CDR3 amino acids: CASTLDLWDFGYTF. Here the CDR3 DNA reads TGCGCCAGCACCCTCGACCTGTGGGACTTTGGCTACACCTTC.

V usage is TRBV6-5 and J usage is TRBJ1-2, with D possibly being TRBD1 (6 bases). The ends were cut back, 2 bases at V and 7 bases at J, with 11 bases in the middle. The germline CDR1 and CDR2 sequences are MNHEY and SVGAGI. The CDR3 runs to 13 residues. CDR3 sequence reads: CASSYGAGVGYTF. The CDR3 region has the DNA TGTGCCAGCAGTTACGGGGCAGGGGTTGGCTACACCTTC.

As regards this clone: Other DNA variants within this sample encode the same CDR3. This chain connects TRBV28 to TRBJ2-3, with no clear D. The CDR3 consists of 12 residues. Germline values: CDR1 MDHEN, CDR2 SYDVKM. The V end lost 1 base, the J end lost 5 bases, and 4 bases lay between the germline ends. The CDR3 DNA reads TGTGCCAGCAGTTTATCCGGAGATACGCAGTATTTT. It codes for CASSLSGDTQYF.

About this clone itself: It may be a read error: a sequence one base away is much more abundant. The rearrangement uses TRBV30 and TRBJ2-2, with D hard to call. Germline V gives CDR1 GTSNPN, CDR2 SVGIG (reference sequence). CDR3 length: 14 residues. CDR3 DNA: TGTGCCTGGAGTGTAGCCAGGAACGCCGGGGAGCTGTTTTTT. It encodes CAWSVARNAGELFF.

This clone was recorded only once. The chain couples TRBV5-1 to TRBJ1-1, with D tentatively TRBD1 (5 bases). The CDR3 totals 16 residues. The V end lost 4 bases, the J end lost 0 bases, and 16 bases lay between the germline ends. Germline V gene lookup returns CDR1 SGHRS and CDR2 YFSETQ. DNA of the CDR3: TGCGCCAGCAGCCCGGGACCGGGCCCCATGAACACTGAAGCTTTCTTT. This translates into CASSPGPGPMNTEAFF.

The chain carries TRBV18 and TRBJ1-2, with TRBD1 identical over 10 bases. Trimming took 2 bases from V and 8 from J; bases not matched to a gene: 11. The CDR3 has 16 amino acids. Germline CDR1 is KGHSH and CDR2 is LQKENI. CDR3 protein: CASSPSQVGQGYGYTF. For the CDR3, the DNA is TGTGCCAGCTCACCATCTCAGGTGGGACAGGGGTACGGCTACACCTTC.

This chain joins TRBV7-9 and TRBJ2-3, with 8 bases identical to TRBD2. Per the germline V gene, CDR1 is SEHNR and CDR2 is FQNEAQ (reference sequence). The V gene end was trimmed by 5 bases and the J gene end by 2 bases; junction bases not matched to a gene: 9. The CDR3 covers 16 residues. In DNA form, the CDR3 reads TGTGCCAGCAGCCCCAGACTAGCGCGGAACACAGATACGCAGTATTTT. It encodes CASSPRLARNTDTQYF.

This CDR3 reads CASSVEAGGAYGYTF. Here the CDR3 DNA reads TGTGCCAGCAGCGTAGAGGCAGGGGGTGCCTATGGCTACACCTTC. The chain joins TRBV9 to TRBJ1-2; TRBD1 agrees at 7 bases. Germline values: CDR1 SGDLS, CDR2 YYNGEE. The CDR3 extends over 15 amino acids. V dropped 0 bases and J dropped 4; count of bases not matched to a gene: 6.

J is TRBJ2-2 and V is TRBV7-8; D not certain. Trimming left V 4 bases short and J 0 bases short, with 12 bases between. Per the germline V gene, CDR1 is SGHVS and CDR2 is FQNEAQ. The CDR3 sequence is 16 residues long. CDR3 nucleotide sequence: TGTGCCAGCAGCTACCTGCCAGGAGCGAACACCGGGGAGCTGTTTTTT. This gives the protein CASSYLPGANTGELFF.

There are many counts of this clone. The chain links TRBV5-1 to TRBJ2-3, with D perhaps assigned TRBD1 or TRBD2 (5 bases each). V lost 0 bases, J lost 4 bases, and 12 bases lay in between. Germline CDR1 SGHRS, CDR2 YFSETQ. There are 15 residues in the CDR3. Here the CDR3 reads CASSLGGLEADTQYF. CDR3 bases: TGCGCCAGCAGCTTGGGGGGGTTGGAGGCAGATACGCAGTATTTT.

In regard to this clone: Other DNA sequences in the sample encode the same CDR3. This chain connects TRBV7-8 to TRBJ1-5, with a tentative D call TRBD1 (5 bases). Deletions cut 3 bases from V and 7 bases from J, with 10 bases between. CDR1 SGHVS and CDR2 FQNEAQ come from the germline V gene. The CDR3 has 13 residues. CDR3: CASSLGRGQPQHF. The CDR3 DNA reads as TGTGCCAGCAGCTTGGGGCGGGGGCAGCCCCAGCATTTT.

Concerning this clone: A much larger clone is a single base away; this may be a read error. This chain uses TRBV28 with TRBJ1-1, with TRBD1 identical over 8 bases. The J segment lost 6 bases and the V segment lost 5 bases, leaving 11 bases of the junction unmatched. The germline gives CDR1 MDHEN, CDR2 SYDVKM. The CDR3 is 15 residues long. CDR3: CASSPGGSSVAEAFF. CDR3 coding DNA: TGTGCCAGCAGTCCAGGGGGCTCCTCGGTCGCTGAAGCTTTCTTT.

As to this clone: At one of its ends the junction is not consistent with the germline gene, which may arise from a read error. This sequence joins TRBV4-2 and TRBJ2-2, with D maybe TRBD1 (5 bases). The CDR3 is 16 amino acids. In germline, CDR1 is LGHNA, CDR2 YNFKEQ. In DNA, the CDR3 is TGTGCCAGCAGTCAAGACAGACGATTAGACACCGGGGAGCTGTTTTTT. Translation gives CASSQDRRLDTGELFF.

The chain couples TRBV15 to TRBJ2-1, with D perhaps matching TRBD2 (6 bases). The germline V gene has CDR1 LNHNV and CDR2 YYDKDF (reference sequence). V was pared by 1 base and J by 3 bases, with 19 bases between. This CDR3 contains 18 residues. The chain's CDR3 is CATSRAPPPGSLYNEQFF. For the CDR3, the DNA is TGTGCCACCAGCAGAGCCCCACCGCCCGGGAGTCTCTACAATGAGCAGTTCTTC.

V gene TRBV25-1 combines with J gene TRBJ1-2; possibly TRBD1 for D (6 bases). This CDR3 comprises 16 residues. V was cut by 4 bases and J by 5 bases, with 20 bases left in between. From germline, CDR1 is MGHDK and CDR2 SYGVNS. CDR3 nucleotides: TGTGCCAGCAGTGCATCCTTCTCCAGGGGTGGGTATGGCTACACCTTC. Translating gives CASSASFSRGGYGYTF.

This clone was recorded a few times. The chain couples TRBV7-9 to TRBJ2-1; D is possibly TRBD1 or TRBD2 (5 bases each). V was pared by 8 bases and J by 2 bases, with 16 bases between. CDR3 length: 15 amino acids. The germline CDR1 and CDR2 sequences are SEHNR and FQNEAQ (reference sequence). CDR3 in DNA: TGTGCCAGCTCCCCCGTTCTGGGGGCCTACAATGAGCAGTTCTTC. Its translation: CASSPVLGAYNEQFF.

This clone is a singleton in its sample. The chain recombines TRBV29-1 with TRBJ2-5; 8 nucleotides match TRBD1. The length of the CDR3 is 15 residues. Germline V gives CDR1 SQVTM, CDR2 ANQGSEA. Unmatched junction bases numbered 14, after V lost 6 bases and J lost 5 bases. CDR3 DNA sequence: TGCAGCGTCCATCTATTGCAGGGGGCCGGGGAGACCCAGTACTTC. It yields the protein CSVHLLQGAGETQYF. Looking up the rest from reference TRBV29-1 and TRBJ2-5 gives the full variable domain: SAVISQKPSRDICQRGTSLTIQCQVDSQVTMMFWYRQQPGQSLTLIATANQGSEATYESGFVIDKFPISRPNLTFSTLTVSNMSPEDSSIYLCSVHLLQGAGETQYFGPGTRLLVL.

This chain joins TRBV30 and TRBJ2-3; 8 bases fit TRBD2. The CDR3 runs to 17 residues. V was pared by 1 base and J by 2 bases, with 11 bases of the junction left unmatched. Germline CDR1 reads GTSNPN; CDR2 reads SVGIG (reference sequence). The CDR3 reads CAWSGPSKRELTDTQYF. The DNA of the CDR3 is TGTGCCTGGAGTGGTCCCTCTAAGCGGGAGCTCACAGATACGCAGTATTTT.

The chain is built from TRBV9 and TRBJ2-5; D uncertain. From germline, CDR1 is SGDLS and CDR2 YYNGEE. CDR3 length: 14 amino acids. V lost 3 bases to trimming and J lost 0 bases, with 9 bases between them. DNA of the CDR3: TGTGCCAGCAGCGATCCCCGGGACCAAGAGACCCAGTACTTC. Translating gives CASSDPRDQETQYF.

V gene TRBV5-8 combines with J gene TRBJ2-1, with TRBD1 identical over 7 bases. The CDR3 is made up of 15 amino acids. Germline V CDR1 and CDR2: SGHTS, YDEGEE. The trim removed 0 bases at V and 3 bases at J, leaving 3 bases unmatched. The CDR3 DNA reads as TGTGCCAGCAGCTTGGATGGGACAGTCTACAATGAGCAGTTCTTC. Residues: CASSLDGTVYNEQFF. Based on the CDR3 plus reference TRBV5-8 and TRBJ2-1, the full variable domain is EAGVTQSPTHLIKTRGQQATLRCSPISGHTSVYWYQQALGLGLQFLLWYDEGEERNRGNFPPRFSGRQFPNYSSELNVNALELEDSALYLCASSLDGTVYNEQFFGPGTRLTVL.

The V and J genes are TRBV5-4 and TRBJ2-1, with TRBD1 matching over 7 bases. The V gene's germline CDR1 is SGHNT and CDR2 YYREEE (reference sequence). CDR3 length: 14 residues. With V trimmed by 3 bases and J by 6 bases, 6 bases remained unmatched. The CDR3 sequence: CASSWNRGSNEQFF. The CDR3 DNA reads TGTGCCAGCAGCTGGAACAGGGGTAGCAATGAGCAGTTCTTC. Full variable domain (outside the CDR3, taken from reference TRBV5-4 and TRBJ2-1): ETGVTQSPTHLIKTRGQQVTLRCSSQSGHNTVSWYQQALGQGPQFIFQYYREEENGRGNFPPRFSGLQFPNYSSELNVNALELDDSALYLCASSWNRGSNEQFFGPGTRLTVL.

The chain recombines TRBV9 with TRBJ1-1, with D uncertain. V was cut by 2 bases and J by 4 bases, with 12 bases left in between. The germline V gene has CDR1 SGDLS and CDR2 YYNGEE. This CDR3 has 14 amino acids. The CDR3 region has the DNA TGTGCCAGCAGCGTTAATCACCGGGGCACTGAAGCTTTCTTT. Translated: CASSVNHRGTEAFF.

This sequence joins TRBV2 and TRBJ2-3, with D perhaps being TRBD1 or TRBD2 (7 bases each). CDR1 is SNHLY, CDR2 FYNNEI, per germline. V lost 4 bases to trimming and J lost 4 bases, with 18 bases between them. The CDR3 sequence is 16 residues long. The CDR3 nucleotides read TGTGCCAGCAGTGCGAGACAGGGAGGGTTTCCAGATACGCAGTATTTT. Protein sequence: CASSARQGGFPDTQYF.

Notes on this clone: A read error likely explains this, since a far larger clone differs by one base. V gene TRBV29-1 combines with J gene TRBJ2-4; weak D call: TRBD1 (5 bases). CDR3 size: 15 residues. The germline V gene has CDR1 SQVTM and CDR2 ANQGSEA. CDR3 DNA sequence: TGCAGCGTTGAAGGTGCAGGGCGAGCCAAAAACATTCAGTGCTTC. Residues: CSVEGAGRAKNIQCF.

The CDR3 sequence: CASSRDFNTGELFF. The DNA for the CDR3 is TGTGCCAGCAGCCGGGACTTCAACACCGGGGAGCTGTTTTTT. The V call is TRBV7-6, the J call TRBJ2-2, with a possible D match to TRBD2 (6 bases). The CDR3 contains 14 residues. Germline loops: CDR1 SGHVS, CDR2 FNYEAQ. V lost 5 bases and J lost 2, with 9 bases in between.

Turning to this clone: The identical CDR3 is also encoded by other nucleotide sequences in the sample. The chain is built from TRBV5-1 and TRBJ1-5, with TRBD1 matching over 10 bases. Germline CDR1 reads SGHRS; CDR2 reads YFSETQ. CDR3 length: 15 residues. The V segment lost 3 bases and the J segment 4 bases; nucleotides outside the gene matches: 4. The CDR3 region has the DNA TGCGCCAGCAGCTCGGGGACAGGGGATAATCAGCCCCAGCATTTT. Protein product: CASSSGTGDNQPQHF.

CDR3 amino acids: CASSVKGGVGELFF. The CDR3 DNA follows: TGTGCCAGCAGTGTCAAAGGGGGCGTCGGGGAACTGTTTTTT. The chain recombines TRBV2 with TRBJ1-4, with 7 positions matching TRBD1. V lost 4 bases, J lost 12 bases, and 11 bases stayed unmatched. The V gene's germline CDR1 is SNHLY and CDR2 FYNNEI. The CDR3 extends over 14 amino acids.

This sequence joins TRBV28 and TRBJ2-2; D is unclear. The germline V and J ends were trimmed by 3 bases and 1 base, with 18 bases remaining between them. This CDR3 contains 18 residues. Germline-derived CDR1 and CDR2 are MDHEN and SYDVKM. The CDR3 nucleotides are TGTGCCAGCAGTTTCGCGTCATGGTACTCCCTGAACACCGGGGAGCTGTTTTTT. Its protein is CASSFASWYSLNTGELFF.

The CDR3 is CASSTRDRVGNEQFF. CDR3 coding DNA: TGTGCCAGCAGCACCCGGGACAGGGTCGGGAATGAGCAGTTCTTC. The chain recombines TRBV5-4 with TRBJ2-1, with 9 bases matching TRBD1. The ends lost 4 bases at V and 7 bases at J; junction bases unmatched: 9. The CDR3 has 15 amino acids. Germline V gene sequence: CDR1 SGHNT, CDR2 YYREEE (reference sequence).

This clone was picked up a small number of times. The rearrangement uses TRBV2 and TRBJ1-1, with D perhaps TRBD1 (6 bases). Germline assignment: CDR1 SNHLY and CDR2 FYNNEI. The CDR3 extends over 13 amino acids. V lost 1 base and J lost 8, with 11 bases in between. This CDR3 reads CASSEVGQGEAFF. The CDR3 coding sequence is TGTGCCAGCAGTGAAGTGGGCCAGGGGGAAGCTTTCTTT.